This T cell receptor beta chain was sequenced during a study of blood T cell repertoires in COVID-19. This CDR3 has 14 residues. Germline loops: CDR1 LGHDT, CDR2 YNNKEL (reference sequence). Trimming stripped 7 bases from V and 3 bases from J, with 13 bases between. The protocol was immunoSEQ multiplex PCR, while the TCRdb copy is restricted to in-frame clones and leaves out a portion. The sample lists approximately 190,000 clones, roughly 80% occurring once. This clonotype was obtained from a human donor in a cohort sampled during active COVID-19. The sequenced sample was peripheral blood. This chain uses TRBV3-1 (or the pseudogene TRBV3-2) with TRBJ1-3; D is unclear. The CDR3 loop reads CASTSFGSGNTIYF. CDR3 DNA: TGTGCCAGCACCTCTTTCGGGAGTGGAAACACCATATATTTT.